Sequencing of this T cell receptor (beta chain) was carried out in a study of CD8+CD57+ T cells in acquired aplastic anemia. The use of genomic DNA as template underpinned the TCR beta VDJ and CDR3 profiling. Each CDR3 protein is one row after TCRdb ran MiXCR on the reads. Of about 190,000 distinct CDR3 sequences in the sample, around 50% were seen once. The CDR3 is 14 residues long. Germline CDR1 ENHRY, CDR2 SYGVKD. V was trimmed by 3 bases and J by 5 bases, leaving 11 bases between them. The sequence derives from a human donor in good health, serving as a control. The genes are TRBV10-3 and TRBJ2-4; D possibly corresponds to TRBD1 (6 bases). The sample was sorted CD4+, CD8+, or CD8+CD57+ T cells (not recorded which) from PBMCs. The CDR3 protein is CAISDGDRQNIQYF. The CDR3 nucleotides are TGTGCCATCAGTGACGGAGACAGGCAAAACATTCAGTACTTC.